The 23 T cell receptor beta chains reported below all come from one sample, sequenced in a study of cytomegalovirus exposure and HLA in healthy donors. PCR primers comprised 60 Vbeta and 13 Jbeta primers. Profiling relied on immunoSEQ multiplex PCR, and the TCRdb table lists in-frame clones only, not all of them. Of about 160,000 clones in the sample, roughly 80% were seen once. Sequenced input: PBMCs. The receptors were sampled from a human donor in good health.

The V gene is TRBV5-4, the J gene TRBJ1-1, with D maybe TRBD1 (5 bases). Germline lookup yields CDR1 SGHNT and CDR2 YYREEE (reference sequence). This CDR3 is built from 15 residues. The ends were cut back, 0 bases at V and 4 bases at J, with 13 bases in the middle. Written as DNA, the CDR3 is TGTGCCAGCAGCTTGGTATTCTCCAGGGCCACTGAAGCTTTCTTT. Translation: CASSLVFSRATEAFF.

V gene TRBV6-5 combines with J gene TRBJ1-6, with 10 bases aligning to TRBD1. The ends lost 0 bases at V and 13 bases at J; junction bases unmatched: 6. CDR3 length equals 15 residues. Germline loops: CDR1 MNHEY, CDR2 SVGAGI. This CDR3 is CASSYSPTGGRPLHF. The CDR3 nucleotides read TGTGCCAGCAGTTACTCTCCGACAGGGGGCCGCCCCCTCCACTTT.

The rearrangement links TRBV19 to TRBJ2-2, with D hard to call. CDR1 is LNHDA and CDR2 is SQIVND in the germline V gene (reference sequence). Trimming took off 5 bases at V and 6 bases at J, with 10 bases between the two ends. CDR3 length: 13 amino acids. CDR3: CASSEQSPGELFF. The CDR3 nucleotides read TGTGCCAGTAGTGAACAGAGCCCCGGGGAGCTGTTTTTT.

This clone came up once. The CDR3 reads CASSPSTGGTPLHF. In DNA, the CDR3 is TGTGCCAGTAGTCCATCGACAGGGGGCACTCCCCTCCACTTT. The J gene is TRBJ1-6, the V gene TRBV19; TRBD1 aligns across 10 bases. CDR3 length: 14 residues. Germline V CDR1 and CDR2: LNHDA, SQIVND (reference sequence). The V segment lost 5 bases and the J segment 13 bases; nucleotides outside the gene matches: 8.

The genes are TRBV7-2 and TRBJ2-5, with D hard to call. Trimming removed 5 bases from V and 1 base from J, with 11 bases in between. The CDR3 runs to 14 residues. Germline V gene sequence: CDR1 SGHTA, CDR2 FQGNSA. The CDR3 DNA follows: TGTGCCAGCAGCCCCCAGTCTCCCCAAGAGACCCAGTACTTC. Translating gives CASSPQSPQETQYF.

The chain joins TRBV15 to TRBJ2-2, with 7 bases that match TRBD1. CDR3 length: 17 amino acids. Germline V lookup: CDR1 LNHNV, CDR2 YYDKDF (reference sequence). With 5 bases clipped from V and 5 bases from J, the junction kept 14 bases outside the gene matches. CDR3: CATSGRDEGAGTGELFF. The CDR3 DNA reads as TGTGCCACCAGCGGTAGAGATGAGGGGGCTGGAACCGGGGAGCTGTTTTTT.

V is TRBV11-3 and J is TRBJ2-7, with D possibly TRBD1 on 6 matching bases. Looked up from germline, CDR1 is SGHNT and CDR2 is YENEEA. This CDR3 has 14 residues. The ends were cut back, 3 bases at V and 2 bases at J, with 11 bases in the middle. In DNA, the CDR3 is TGTGCCAGCAGCTTTAAACAGGGCCCCTACGAGCAGTACTTC. Protein product: CASSFKQGPYEQYF.

Only one count was recorded for this clone. This chain links TRBV7-6 with TRBJ1-4; perhaps TRBD1 as D (5 bases). The V gene's germline CDR1 is SGHVS and CDR2 FNYEAQ. CDR3 length: 16 amino acids. V was pared by 5 bases and J by 8 bases, with 21 bases between. CDR3 sequence reads: CASSRGGGGEKEKLFF. CDR3 DNA: TGTGCCAGCAGCCGAGGCGGGGGGGGAGAGAAAGAAAAACTGTTTTTT.

The V gene is TRBV11-3, the J gene TRBJ2-3; 7 bases match TRBD2. Unmatched junction bases numbered 16, after V lost 4 bases and J lost 3 bases. The CDR3 sequence is 18 residues long. Germline values: CDR1 SGHNT, CDR2 YENEEA. The CDR3 bases are TGTGCCAGCAGCTCCCGCATGTGGGGGGGGAAATTTACAGATACGCAGTATTTT. Translation: CASSSRMWGGKFTDTQYF.

The chain links TRBV2 to TRBJ2-1, with TRBD1 as a possible D gene (6 bases). The CDR3 extends over 11 amino acids. The V end lost 10 bases, the J end lost 5 bases, and 9 bases lay between the germline ends. Germline CDR1 is SNHLY and CDR2 is FYNNEI. DNA for the CDR3: TGTGCCACGGGGACAAACAATGAGCAGTTCTTC. Amino acids: CATGTNNEQFF.

This clone was picked up one time. J is TRBJ2-2 and V is TRBV7-6, with D possibly being TRBD2 (6 bases). Germline lookup yields CDR1 SGHVS and CDR2 FNYEAQ. Trimming removed 0 bases from V and 1 base from J, with 12 bases in between. The CDR3 totals 17 residues. The CDR3, as DNA: TGTGCCAGCAGCTTAGCTTCTGGGACTCAGAACACCGGGGAGCTGTTTTTT. Its translation is CASSLASGTQNTGELFF.

The chain combines TRBV19 with TRBJ1-1, with a possible D match to TRBD1 (5 bases). The V and J ends lost 6 bases and 4 bases respectively, with 18 bases between them. Germline CDR1 reads LNHDA; CDR2 reads SQIVND (reference sequence). The CDR3 length is 15 residues. CDR3 nucleotides: TGTGCCAGTAGCAAACGGGAAGGGAGGGGCACTGAAGCTTTCTTT. As protein: CASSKREGRGTEAFF.

There are a few counts of this clone. The chain joins TRBV5-1 to TRBJ1-2; D call uncertain. V dropped 2 bases and J dropped 4 bases, with 9 bases sitting between them. The CDR3 runs 13 residues. Germline CDR1 reads SGHRS; CDR2 reads YFSETQ. The CDR3 sequence is CASSFQDSYGYTF. CDR3 nucleotides: TGCGCCAGCAGCTTCCAGGACTCCTATGGCTACACCTTC.

This chain joins TRBV29-1 and TRBJ1-1, with TRBD1 matching over 11 bases. This CDR3 has 12 residues. Germline V gives CDR1 SQVTM, CDR2 ANQGSEA. V lost 6 bases to trimming and J lost 9 bases; unmatched junction nucleotides: 6. The CDR3: CSVEDRGRQAFF. The CDR3 nucleotides are TGCAGCGTAGAGGACAGGGGGCGTCAAGCTTTCTTT.

The chain combines TRBV29-1 with TRBJ1-6; possible D gene TRBD1, 6 bases. The CDR3 contains 15 residues. The germline V gene has CDR1 SQVTM and CDR2 ANQGSEA. Trimming left V 2 bases short and J 1 base short, with 9 bases between. The CDR3 loop is CSVEYQGSYNSPLHF. The DNA for the CDR3 is TGCAGCGTTGAATATCAGGGGTCCTATAATTCACCCCTCCACTTT.

This clone was seen once. This chain links TRBV10-1 with TRBJ2-3; 8 bases align to TRBD2. Germline CDR1 WNHNN, CDR2 SYGVQD (reference sequence). V lost 6 bases, J lost 5 bases, and 10 bases stayed unmatched. This CDR3 region has 15 residues. This CDR3 reads CASSSLRGGGDTQYF. The CDR3 DNA sequence: TGCGCCAGCAGCTCACTCCGGGGGGGCGGAGATACGCAGTATTTT.

V usage is TRBV6-1 and J usage is TRBJ2-1, with D maybe TRBD1 (6 bases). Deletions cut 1 base from V and 5 bases from J, with 9 bases between. CDR1 and CDR2 (germline): MNHNS, SASEGT. The CDR3 extends over 14 amino acids. The CDR3 spells CASSEVPGDNEQFF. The CDR3 DNA reads as TGTGCCAGCAGTGAAGTTCCAGGGGACAATGAGCAGTTCTTC.

This clone was seen only once. The genes are TRBV7-2 and TRBJ2-2, with 7 positions matching TRBD1. The V segment lost 5 bases and the J segment 7 bases; nucleotides outside the gene matches: 10. There are 15 residues in the CDR3. The germline V gene has CDR1 SGHTA and CDR2 FQGNSA. In nucleotides, the CDR3 is TGTGCCAGCAGCCCCCGAACGGCAGGGGGCGGGGAGCTGTTTTTT. It translates to CASSPRTAGGGELFF.

This clone was seen only a few times. The V and J genes are TRBV6-5 and TRBJ1-1; the match to TRBD1 covers 7 bases. Looked up from germline, CDR1 is MNHEY and CDR2 is SVGAGI. The length of the CDR3 is 13 residues. V lost 7 bases and J lost 1; bases outside the gene matches: 3. DNA of the CDR3: TGTGCCAGCACCAGGACAGGGAACACTGAAGCTTTCTTT. Translation gives CASTRTGNTEAFF.

This chain connects TRBV7-9 to TRBJ2-5, with TRBD1 as a possible D gene (7 bases). This CDR3 region has 15 residues. From germline, CDR1 is SEHNR and CDR2 FQNEAQ (reference sequence). The V end lost 1 base, the J end lost 4 bases, and 13 bases lay between the germline ends. The CDR3 reads CASSLVDREAETQYF. In DNA form, the CDR3 reads TGTGCCAGCAGCTTAGTCGACAGGGAGGCAGAGACCCAGTACTTC.

The chain combines TRBV18 with TRBJ2-2; D not resolved. V lost 0 bases, J lost 8 bases, and 10 bases lay in between. CDR1 and CDR2 from the germline V gene are KGHSH and LQKENI. This CDR3 spans 14 amino acids. The CDR3 nucleotides are TGTGCCAGCTCACCACCCACAGTCGCGGGGGAGCTGTTTTTT. Translating it yields CASSPPTVAGELFF.

The DNA of the CDR3 is TGTGCCACCCGGACTAGCCCTAGCACAGATACGCAGTATTTT. This codes for CATRTSPSTDTQYF. V usage is TRBV7-6 and J usage is TRBJ2-3, with 8 bases matching TRBD2. This CDR3 has 14 residues. Germline lookup yields CDR1 SGHVS and CDR2 FNYEAQ. The J segment lost 0 bases and the V segment lost 10 bases, leaving 6 bases of the junction unmatched.

The V and J genes are TRBV7-2 and TRBJ1-5, with 8 bases matching TRBD1. J gave up 6 bases and V 5 bases, and 12 bases lay outside the gene matches. This CDR3 is 16 amino acids long. Germline loops: CDR1 SGHTA, CDR2 FQGNSA. The CDR3 here is CASSPAYPTGVQPQHF. The CDR3 nucleotides read TGTGCCAGCAGCCCTGCTTACCCGACAGGGGTTCAGCCCCAGCATTTT.